This is a list of T cell receptor beta chains from one sample in a study of blood T cell repertoires in COVID-19. The data were produced by immunoSEQ multiplex PCR, yet TCRdb's version contains in-frame clones alone and is incomplete. In the table there are 200,000 to 300,000 clones, approximately 83% of which are singletons. Sequencing used PBMCs or T cells enriched from blood (not recorded which). The receptors derive from a woman aged 35 to 49 with acute COVID-19. Both conserved end residues are part of each CDR3. Each record gives: CDR3 protein, CDR3 DNA, V gene, clone size, J gene, D gene. D genes are given only for firm matches. The size entry is marked missing in some rows and otherwise reads once, few, many or a size class.

CASSLVGTGPLPLHF | TGCGCCAGCAGCTTGGTCGGGACAGGGCCTCTGCCCCTCCACTTT | TRBV5-1 | - | TRBJ1-6 | TRBD1
CASSKASGSVTDTQYF | TGCGCCAGCAGCAAGGCTAGCGGGAGTGTCACAGATACGCAGTATTTT | TRBV5-1 | - | TRBJ2-3 | TRBD2
CASTVAFSGNTIYF | TGTGCCAGCACCGTTGCGTTCTCTGGAAACACCATATATTTT | TRBV5-5 | few | TRBJ1-3 | -
CATSDFTRSYNEQFF | TGTGCCACCAGTGATTTTACGCGCTCCTACAATGAGCAGTTCTTC | TRBV24-1 | - | TRBJ2-1 | -
CASSLAPGRETQYF | TGTGCCAGCAGCTTAGCTCCAGGGCGAGAGACCCAGTACTTC | TRBV11-1 | - | TRBJ2-5 | -
CASRGTAYGYTF | TGTGCCAGCAGGGGGACAGCCTATGGCTACACCTTC | TRBV12-3/TRBV12-4 | - | TRBJ1-2 | TRBD1
CASSLWMGQVHATTYGYTF | TGTGCCAGCAGCTTATGGATGGGACAGGTGCACGCTACAACCTATGGCTACACCTTC | TRBV7-9 | - | TRBJ1-2 | TRBD1
CASSVGGQGAGEKLFF | TGTGCCAGCAGCGTTGGTGGACAGGGGGCTGGTGAAAAACTGTTTTTT | TRBV9 | - | TRBJ1-4 | TRBD1
CASSLYRGETQYF | TGTGCCAGCAGCTTATACAGGGGAGAGACCCAGTACTTC | TRBV11-3 | - | TRBJ2-5 | TRBD1
CASSQTSGLTGELFF | TGTGCCAGCTCACAGACTAGCGGTTTAACCGGGGAGCTGTTTTTT | TRBV18 | - | TRBJ2-2 | TRBD2
CASSPSGLAQEGATQYF | TGTGCCAGCAGCCCAAGTGGTTTAGCACAGGAGGGAGCTACGCAGTATTTT | TRBV9 | - | TRBJ2-3 | -
CASSPRDLRRGGNTIYF | TGTGCCAGCAGCCCCCGCGACTTAAGGAGAGGTGGAAACACCATATATTTT | TRBV9 | - | TRBJ1-3 | -
CASSEARGIVEAFF | TGTGCCAGCAGTGAAGCTCGGGGAATCGTTGAAGCTTTCTTT | TRBV6-1 | once | TRBJ1-1 | -
CASSHGGMNTEAFF | TGTGCCAGCAGCCACGGCGGGATGAACACTGAAGCTTTCTTT | TRBV4-2 | - | TRBJ1-1 | -
CASSLKGSGSGEQFF | TGTGCCAGCAGCTTAAAAGGTAGCGGGAGCGGAGAGCAGTTCTTC | TRBV7-2 | few | TRBJ2-1 | TRBD2
CASSPPNQGGSEQYF | TGTGCCAGCTCACCACCGAATCAAGGGGGAAGCGAGCAGTACTTC | TRBV18 | - | TRBJ2-7 | -
CASSFTVTNTEAFF | TGTGCCAGCAGCTTCACGGTTACCAACACTGAAGCTTTCTTT | TRBV5-5 | - | TRBJ1-1 | -
CASSKIPERGGTGELFF | TGTGCCAGCAGCAAAATCCCAGAGCGGGGCGGTACCGGGGAGCTGTTTTTT | TRBV21-1 | once | TRBJ2-2 | -
CASSPIGGGGPNEQFF | TGTGCCAGCAGCCCGATCGGCGGGGGGGGGCCCAATGAGCAGTTCTTC | TRBV3-1/TRBV3-2 | once | TRBJ2-1 | TRBD2
CASSLGGPRRETQYF | TGTGCCAGCAGCTTAGGGGGGCCCCGAAGAGAGACCCAGTACTTC | TRBV11-2 | few | TRBJ2-5 | -
CASSPLGTSVSYEQYF | TGTGCCAGCAGCCCCCTAGGGACTAGCGTTTCTTACGAGCAGTACTTC | TRBV13 | - | TRBJ2-7 | TRBD2
CASSQGLAATQYF | TGTGCCAGCAGCCAGGGACTAGCGGCTACGCAGTATTTT | TRBV12-3/TRBV12-4 | - | TRBJ2-3 | TRBD2
CATSVTSGNADTQYF | TGTGCCACCAGTGTTACTAGCGGGAACGCAGATACGCAGTATTTT | TRBV24-1 | - | TRBJ2-3 | TRBD2
CASSLQADKNTEAFF | TGTGCCAGCAGCTTACAGGCGGACAAGAACACTGAAGCTTTCTTT | TRBV7-8 | - | TRBJ1-1 | -
CASSYGTGGPHEQYF | TGTGCCAGCAGTTATGGGACAGGGGGCCCCCACGAGCAGTACTTC | TRBV6-5 | - | TRBJ2-7 | TRBD1
CASSVTGTSYEQYF | TGCGCCAGCAGCGTGACAGGTACCTCCTACGAGCAGTACTTC | TRBV5-1 | - | TRBJ2-7 | -